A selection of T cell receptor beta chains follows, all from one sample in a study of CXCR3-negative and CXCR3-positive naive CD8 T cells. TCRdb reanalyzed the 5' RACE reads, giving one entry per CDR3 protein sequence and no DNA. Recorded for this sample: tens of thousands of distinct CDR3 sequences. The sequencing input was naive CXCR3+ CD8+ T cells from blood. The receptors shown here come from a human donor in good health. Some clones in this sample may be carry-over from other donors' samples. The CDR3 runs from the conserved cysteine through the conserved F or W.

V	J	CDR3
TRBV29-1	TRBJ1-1	CSVTPTEMNTEAFF
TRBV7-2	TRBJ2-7	CASSPMTIGGGYEQYF
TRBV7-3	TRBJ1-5	CASSSTLGNQPQHF
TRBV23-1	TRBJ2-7	CASSQSTAGVSEQYF
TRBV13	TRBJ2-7	CASSRPTGGTYEQYF
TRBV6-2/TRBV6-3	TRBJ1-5	CASSYSIGQAALPQHF
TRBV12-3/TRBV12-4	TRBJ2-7	CASSTGRGSPYEQYF
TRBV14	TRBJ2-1	CASSANRAPYNEQFF
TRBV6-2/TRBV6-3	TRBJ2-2	CASSYGLAGGHGAAGELFF
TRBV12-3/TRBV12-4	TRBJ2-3	CASSFPGLLAMDTQYF
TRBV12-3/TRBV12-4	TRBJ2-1	CASSGDYLRALQDEQFF
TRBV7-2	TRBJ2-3	CASSGDRGRADTQYF
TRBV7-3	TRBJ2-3	CASSHGGDLGDTQYF
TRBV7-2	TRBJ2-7	CASTGQWSSYKQYF
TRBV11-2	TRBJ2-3	CASSDNHETDTQYF
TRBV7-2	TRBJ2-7	CASSLVGDSVYEQYF
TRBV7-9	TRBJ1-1	CASSLLTGASILTNTEAFF
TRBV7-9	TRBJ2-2	CASSLRQAANTGELFF
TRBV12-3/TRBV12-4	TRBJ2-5	CASSLIHGGLGETQYF
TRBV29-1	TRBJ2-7	CSVEIQDEQYF
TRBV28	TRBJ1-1	CASMGSLTMNTEAFF
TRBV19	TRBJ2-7	CASSPVSSYEQYF
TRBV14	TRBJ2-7	CASSPIRIDSELTEQYF
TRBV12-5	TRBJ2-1	CASAFGTSHPSLYNEQFF
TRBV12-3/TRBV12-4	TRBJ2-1	CASSPPTYRSEQFF
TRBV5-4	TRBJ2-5	CASSPGTQETQYF
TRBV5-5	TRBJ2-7	CASSPRDSPYEQYF
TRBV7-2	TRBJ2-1	CASSLILRGVQHSSYNEQFF
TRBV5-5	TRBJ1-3	CASSLGGGSGNTIYF
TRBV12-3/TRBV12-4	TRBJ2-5	CASSPGTSGGDFQETQYF
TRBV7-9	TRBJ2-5	CASSPRNLEETQYF
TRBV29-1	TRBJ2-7	CSGQGAHEQYF
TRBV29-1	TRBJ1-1	CSVEEGAWGKTEAFF
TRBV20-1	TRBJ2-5	CSARDTDTLETQYF
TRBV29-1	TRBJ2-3	CSVPKLAGQSTDTQYF
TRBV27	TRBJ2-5	CASSPLLQSRVTQYF
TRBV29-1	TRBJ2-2	CSVLNTGELFF
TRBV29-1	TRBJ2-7	CSFFGWRGASYEQYF
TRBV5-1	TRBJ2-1	CASSLVSGLAGANEQFF
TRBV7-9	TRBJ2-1	CASSPHDRPNNEQFF
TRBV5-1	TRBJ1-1	CASTRQDSDTEAFF
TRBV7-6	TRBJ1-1	CASSPREGGLVTEAFF
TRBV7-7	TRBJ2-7	CASSTGTGTYEQYF
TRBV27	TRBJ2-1	CASRLGQALYNEQFF
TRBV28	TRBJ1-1	CASRAGWITEAFF
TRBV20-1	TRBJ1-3	CSARARTRSGNTIYF
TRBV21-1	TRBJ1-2	CASSHQDRGARGYTF
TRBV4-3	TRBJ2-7	CASSQEDGFGYEQYF
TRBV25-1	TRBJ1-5	CASSGPGQGISNQPQHF
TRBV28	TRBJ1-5	CASSIWAGGEPQHF
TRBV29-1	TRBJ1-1	CSAEQGMSTEAFF
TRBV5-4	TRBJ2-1	CASSSWGVHNEQFF
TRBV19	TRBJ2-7	CASSTSGGTYEQYF